This T cell receptor beta chain is drawn from a study of CD8 T cells in ankylosing spondylitis. Study results and limitations: Disease-linked clones, CD8+, were relatively rare in peripheral blood. Reportedly, matched ankylosing spondylitis synovial fluid was significantly enriched for disease-linked clones. The study identified a TCR beta motif of under ten highly homologous variants that appeared characteristic of ankylosing spondylitis blood.

Germline CDR1 and CDR2: DFQATT and SNEGSKA (reference sequence). V was cut by 6 bases and J by 0 bases, with 12 bases left in between. The CDR3 covers 14 residues. This clonotype was found many times. Its antigen is not identified. TCRdb redid the calling of the 5' RACE reads with MiXCR, one entry per CDR3 protein. The sample yields around 250,000 distinct CDR3 sequences, around a tenth seen once. The sequence was obtained from a male donor with ankylosing spondylitis or in good health (not recorded which). V gene TRBV20-1 combines with J gene TRBJ2-4; D remains unclear. Sequencing used blood, either unsorted or a sorted T cell fraction (not recorded which). Here the CDR3 DNA reads TGCAGTGCCCCTAAAGGCCTAGCCAAAAACATTCAGTACTTC. This codes for CSAPKGLAKNIQYF.